This T cell receptor (beta chain) was captured by sequencing in a study of early T cells in non-severe SARS-CoV-2 infection. The overall study: Chains from this unsorted whole-blood bulk RNA could not be paired.

Attachment of unique molecular identifiers to individual cDNA molecules was performed. TCRdb processed the 5' RACE reads anew with MiXCR; each CDR3 protein has one entry. The repertoire holds roughly 100,000 distinct CDR3 sequences, with approximately 14% as singletons. The ends were cut back, 1 base at V and 5 bases at J, with 8 bases in the middle. This CDR3 is 13 amino acids long. Germline V gene sequence: CDR1 DFQATT, CDR2 SNEGSKA (reference sequence). The chain combines TRBV20-1 with TRBJ1-4; no firm D call. The clonotype comes from an adult who was a healthcare worker with PCR-confirmed SARS-CoV-2 infection or an uninfected control (not recorded which). The sample was whole blood. In nucleotides, the CDR3 is TGCAGTGCTAGAGGCCGGCCGAATGAAAAACTGTTTTTT. Amino acid sequence: CSARGRPNEKLFF.